Reported below is one TCR beta chain. The sample is drawn from a study of blood T cell repertoires in COVID-19. Looked up from germline, CDR1 is SGHTA and CDR2 is FQGNSA. V gave up 5 bases and J gave up 1 base; unmatched junction bases: 7. CDR3 length: 15 residues. Sequencing used immunoSEQ multiplex PCR; TCRdb keeps in-frame clones, though not all of them. The sample comprises about 350,000 clones, about nine tenths of which are singletons, and 3.5% to 4% rests with the top ten. The J gene is TRBJ2-5, the V gene TRBV7-2, with 7 bases aligning to TRBD2. This clonotype was obtained from a woman aged 55-69 years with COVID-19, enrolled during active disease. What was sequenced was peripheral blood. CDR3 protein: CASSQPAGSQETQYF. DNA for the CDR3: TGTGCCAGCAGCCAGCCAGCGGGGAGCCAAGAGACCCAGTACTTC.